The clone carrying this T cell receptor (beta chain) was observed once. Its antigen is unidentified. The sample comes from a study of PD-1 blockade in mismatch repair-deficient tumors. PCR or immunohistochemistry showed mismatch repair deficiency in every enrolled patient. Findings and limits, study-wide: Tumor-resident clones, often undetectable pretreatment in blood, expanded then contracted after pembrolizumab.

Produced via immunoSEQ multiplex PCR; TCRdb's table is partial and in-frame only. The data hold approximately 110,000 clones, with 70% to 80% observed a single time. This clonotype was sampled from an adult with mismatch repair-deficient cancer. The material sequenced was peripheral blood, taken 60 weeks after starting pembrolizumab.

Here the CDR3 reads CASSLGGTAYEQYF. The CDR3 DNA follows: TGTGCCAGCAGCTTAGGGGGGACAGCCTACGAGCAGTACTTC. This chain joins TRBV7-9 and TRBJ2-7, with 7 bases matching TRBD1. The CDR3 extends over 14 amino acids. CDR1 and CDR2 (germline): SEHNR, FQNEAQ (reference sequence). Unmatched junction bases numbered 2, after V lost 1 base and J lost 2 bases.